This T cell receptor (beta chain) derives from a study of response to subunit inactivated influenza vaccine. TCRdb re-analysed the RT-PCR reads in MiXCR, keeping a single row per CDR3 protein. Altogether 450,000 to 600,000 distinct CDR3 sequences are present, 6.5% to 8% being singletons, with the ten largest covering over 10%. General study results and limits: That few new T cells are recruited by each seasonal influenza vaccination was the authors' suggestion.

Notes on this clonotype: What it recognizes is unknown.

This sequence was found in a man aged 50-75 years who received an inactivated influenza vaccine. Sequences were derived from PBMCs from blood, sampled 23 to 25 months after vaccination.

CDR3 coding DNA: TGTGCCAGCAGCTTAGTCCCCGGACTCGGAAACACCATATATTTT. Protein: CASSLVPGLGNTIYF. This sequence joins TRBV7-2 and TRBJ1-3; D not resolved. The CDR3 is 15 residues long. The germline V gene encodes CDR1 SGHTA and CDR2 FQGNSA. Trimming stripped 1 base from V and 4 bases from J, with 11 bases between.